What follows are 31 T cell receptor beta chains derived from one specimen sequenced in a study of blood T cell repertoires in COVID-19. Generated by immunoSEQ multiplex PCR, the TCRdb table keeps only in-frame clones and is missing some. In the table there are some 460,000 clones, 87% of which are singletons. Material: PBMCs or T cells enriched from blood (not recorded which). The receptors derive from a woman in her late teens or twenties with acute COVID-19.

This clone has more than one count but fewer than ten. This chain connects TRBV18 to TRBJ1-6; D gene uncertain. Germline CDR1 reads KGHSH; CDR2 reads LQKENI. V gave up 3 bases and J gave up 7 bases, with 13 bases separating them. The CDR3 contains 15 residues. The CDR3 protein is CASSPSREKNSPLHF. The CDR3 nucleotides read TGTGCCAGCTCACCTTCCCGGGAAAAAAATTCACCCCTCCACTTT.

The genes are TRBV7-2 and TRBJ2-2; TRBD1 is a possible D gene (5 bases). There are 12 residues in the CDR3. Germline V gene data show CDR1 as SGHTA and CDR2 as FQGNSA. Trimming shortened V by 9 bases and J by 6 bases, and 11 bases separated the two germline ends. The CDR3 coding sequence is TGTGCCAGTTTAAGGGGTGCCGGGGAGCTGTTTTTT. This gives the protein CASLRGAGELFF. The full variable domain, its missing parts supplied by reference TRBV7-2 and TRBJ2-2, is GAGVSQSPSNKVTEKGKDVELRCDPISGHTALYWYRQSLGQGLEFLIYFQGNSAPDKSGLPSDRFSAERTGGSVSTLTIQRTQQEDSAVYLCASLRGAGELFFGEGSRLTVL.

The chain joins TRBV30 to TRBJ2-2; TRBD2 aligns across 11 bases. Germline values: CDR1 GTSNPN, CDR2 SVGIG (reference sequence). The junction had 3 bases not matched to a gene; V was cut back by 4 bases and J by 5 bases. The CDR3 sequence is 14 residues long. In nucleotides, the CDR3 is TGTGCCTGGAATATAGCGGGAGGGACCGGGGAGCTGTTTTTT. This sequence encodes CAWNIAGGTGELFF.

The chain has TRBV4-1 and TRBJ1-5; a possible D gene is TRBD1 (5 bases). Between the trimmed V and J ends, which lost 2 bases and 4 bases, there was a span of 15 bases. The CDR3 contains 16 residues. Germline lookup yields CDR1 MGHRA and CDR2 YSYEKL. CDR3 loop: CASSQWAQGGNQPQHF. CDR3 DNA sequence: TGCGCCAGCAGCCAATGGGCCCAGGGCGGTAATCAGCCCCAGCATTTT.

This chain joins TRBV5-4 and TRBJ1-2, with 7 bases identical to TRBD1. CDR3 size: 14 residues. V gave up 2 bases and J gave up 5 bases; unmatched junction bases: 6. Germline loops: CDR1 SGHNT, CDR2 YYREEE (reference sequence). CDR3: CASSFSGTAYGYTF. CDR3 coding DNA: TGTGCCAGCAGCTTCTCCGGGACAGCATATGGCTACACCTTC.

A note on this clone: This same CDR3 is encoded by further DNA sequences in the sample. The chain joins TRBV27 to TRBJ2-7; TRBD2 matches 8 bases. This CDR3 is built from 15 residues. With V trimmed by 0 bases and J by 2 bases, 3 bases remained unmatched. CDR1 is MNHEY and CDR2 is SMNVEV in the germline V gene (reference sequence). This chain's CDR3 is CASSLSLAGPYEQYF. The CDR3, as DNA: TGTGCCAGCAGTTTATCCCTAGCGGGCCCCTACGAGCAGTACTTC.

The chain has TRBV6-5 and TRBJ2-5; TRBD2 matches 11 bases. Trimming took 2 bases from V and 4 from J; bases not matched to a gene: 0. CDR1 is MNHEY, CDR2 SVGAGI, per germline. CDR3 length: 14 residues. CDR3 coding DNA: TGTGCCAGCAGTTACGGGACTAGCGGAGAGACCCAGTACTTC. Translating gives CASSYGTSGETQYF.

This sequence joins TRBV7-9 and TRBJ2-7, with 7 bases matching TRBD1. V dropped 3 bases and J dropped 5; count of bases not matched to a gene: 10. The CDR3 contains 15 residues. CDR1 and CDR2 (germline): SEHNR, FQNEAQ (reference sequence). The CDR3 is CASSLGDRAPNEQYF. The CDR3 nucleotides are TGTGCCAGCAGCTTGGGGGACAGAGCGCCAAACGAGCAGTACTTC.

The rearrangement joins TRBV7-9 to TRBJ1-6, with a tentative D call TRBD1 (5 bases). With 8 bases removed from V and 5 bases from J, the gap between germline ends came to 10 bases. Germline CDR1 and CDR2: SEHNR and FQNEAQ (reference sequence). This CDR3 spans 13 amino acids. The DNA of the CDR3 is TGTGCCAGCCAGCAGGGCAATAATTCACCCCTCCACTTT. Amino acid sequence: CASQQGNNSPLHF.

This rearrangement joins TRBV25-1 to TRBJ2-3; D possibly corresponds to TRBD2 (5 bases). The CDR3 runs 16 residues. Germline CDR1 reads MGHDK; CDR2 reads SYGVNS. Trimming took 7 bases from V and 1 from J, leaving 18 bases between them. The chain's CDR3 is CASTLRRGPCTDTQYF. CDR3 in DNA: TGTGCCAGCACCCTACGTCGGGGTCCCTGCACAGATACGCAGTATTTT.

V usage is TRBV19 and J usage is TRBJ2-7; 8 nucleotides match TRBD1. Germline CDR1 and CDR2: LNHDA and SQIVND (reference sequence). V shed 5 bases and J 2 bases; nucleotides not matched to a gene: 14. The CDR3 has 17 residues. DNA for the CDR3: TGTGCCAGTAGTGGTTGGGAGCAGGGGGCTATCGCCTACGAGCAGTACTTC. This codes for CASSGWEQGAIAYEQYF.

This chain joins TRBV18 and TRBJ2-5, with TRBD2 identical over 9 bases. The V segment lost 3 bases and the J segment 5 bases; nucleotides outside the gene matches: 13. From germline, CDR1 is KGHSH and CDR2 LQKENI. The CDR3 totals 17 residues. The CDR3 nucleotides are TGTGCCAGCTCACCCTCGCAGCTAGCGGGGACCCTCGAGACCCAGTACTTC. It is translated as CASSPSQLAGTLETQYF.

The J gene is TRBJ1-2, the V gene TRBV10-1; no clear D gene. The V gene lost 11 bases and the J gene lost 5 bases, with 21 bases spanning the gap. The length of the CDR3 is 14 residues. In germline, CDR1 is WNHNN, CDR2 SYGVQD (reference sequence). CDR3 in DNA: TGCGCCTACCACCATGGAGGGAAGATGTATGGCTACACCTTC. This codes for CAYHHGGKMYGYTF.

The rearrangement joins TRBV10-1 to TRBJ1-1; TRBD1 matches 8 bases. Trimming cost V 4 bases and J 1 base; bases outside gene matches: 2. This CDR3 spans 14 amino acids. Per the germline V gene, CDR1 is WNHNN and CDR2 is SYGVQD (reference sequence). This chain's CDR3 is CASSADRGNTEAFF. The CDR3, as DNA: TGCGCCAGCAGTGCCGACAGGGGGAACACTGAAGCTTTCTTT.

The chain joins TRBV6-1 to TRBJ2-7; 8 positions match TRBD1. The germline CDR1 and CDR2 sequences are MNHNS and SASEGT. After removal of 2 bases from V and 5 bases from J, the junction contained 11 bases not matched to a gene. This CDR3 has 16 residues. CDR3 protein: CASSEWGRGLRNEQYF. CDR3 DNA sequence: TGTGCCAGCAGTGAATGGGGCAGGGGGCTAAGGAACGAGCAGTACTTC.

The CDR3 is CSVEIETGDPYEQYF. CDR3 sequence (DNA): TGCAGCGTTGAAATCGAGACAGGGGACCCCTACGAGCAGTACTTC. V gene TRBV29-1 combines with J gene TRBJ2-7, with 8 bases fitting TRBD1. Trimming cost V 2 bases and J 2 bases; bases outside gene matches: 8. In germline, CDR1 is SQVTM, CDR2 ANQGSEA. The CDR3 runs to 15 residues.

Only one count was recorded for this clone. This chain joins TRBV12-5 and TRBJ1-2; TRBD1 matches at 7 bases. The CDR3 sequence is 14 residues long. CDR1 and CDR2 from the germline V gene are LGHNT and FRNRAP. The V and J ends lost 7 bases and 0 bases, in that order; junction bases with no gene match: 5. CDR3 region: CASVRDRANYGYTF. The DNA for the CDR3 is TGTGCTAGTGTCCGGGACAGAGCTAACTATGGCTACACCTTC.

This rearrangement joins TRBV3-1 (or the pseudogene TRBV3-2) to TRBJ1-5; maybe TRBD1 (5 bases). Trimming stripped 11 bases from V and 0 bases from J, with 14 bases between. Germline V gene sequence: CDR1 LGHDT, CDR2 YNNKEL (reference sequence). The CDR3 loop spans 14 amino acids. The CDR3 DNA reads TGTGCCTCTGGGTTGGGACTTAGCAATCAGCCCCAGCATTTT. It is translated as CASGLGLSNQPQHF.

The rearrangement joins TRBV30 to TRBJ1-1; a weak D match, TRBD1 (5 bases). The length of the CDR3 is 13 residues. Germline values: CDR1 GTSNPN, CDR2 SVGIG (reference sequence). V gave up 4 bases and J gave up 5 bases, with 14 bases separating them. CDR3 residues: CAWTGGAGTEAFF. The CDR3 nucleotides are TGTGCCTGGACCGGAGGGGCGGGTACTGAAGCTTTCTTT.

The chain has TRBV10-3 and TRBJ2-1; D not certain. Trimming left V 2 bases short and J 9 bases short, with 11 bases between. Germline CDR1 is ENHRY and CDR2 is SYGVKD. The CDR3 totals 13 residues. The CDR3 region is CAISEIKETEQFF. The DNA of the CDR3 is TGTGCCATCAGTGAGATTAAGGAGACTGAGCAGTTCTTC.

The J gene is TRBJ1-6, the V gene TRBV2; 7 bases are a match to TRBD1. This CDR3 has 18 residues. The V gene end was trimmed by 8 bases and the J gene end by 0 bases; junction bases not matched to a gene: 13. Germline V gene data show CDR1 as SNHLY and CDR2 as FYNNEI. The CDR3 is CASAGGQARGSYNSPLHF. As DNA, the CDR3 is TGTGCCAGCGCCGGCGGACAGGCCCGGGGCTCCTATAATTCACCCCTCCACTTT.

The chain is built from TRBV5-4 and TRBJ1-3, with D unresolved. This CDR3 spans 14 amino acids. V was shortened by 4 bases and J by 0 bases, with 8 bases between the two germline ends. CDR1 is SGHNT and CDR2 is YYREEE in the germline V gene (reference sequence). The CDR3 region is CASSPGNSGNTIYF. CDR3 nucleotides: TGTGCCAGCAGCCCGGGGAACTCTGGAAACACCATATATTTT. Full variable domain (remainder filled in from reference TRBV5-4 and TRBJ1-3): ETGVTQSPTHLIKTRGQQVTLRCSSQSGHNTVSWYQQALGQGPQFIFQYYREEENGRGNFPPRFSGLQFPNYSSELNVNALELDDSALYLCASSPGNSGNTIYFGEGSWLTVV.

The V call is TRBV20-1, the J call TRBJ1-1; D uncertain. The CDR3 extends over 11 amino acids. V was pared by 4 bases and J by 11 bases, with 14 bases between. Per germline, CDR1 DFQATT and CDR2 SNEGSKA (reference sequence). The CDR3 bases are TGCAGTGCTACAATAGTACCGGGGGCTTTCTTT. As protein: CSATIVPGAFF.

The chain carries TRBV2 and TRBJ2-7, with no clear D. The CDR3 length is 13 residues. Trimming stripped 4 bases from V and 0 bases from J, with 7 bases between. The germline V gene encodes CDR1 SNHLY and CDR2 FYNNEI. The CDR3 bases are TGTGCCAGCAGTGTTCCGAGCTCCTACGAGCAGTACTTC. Amino acids: CASSVPSSYEQYF. The full variable domain, completed using reference TRBV2 and TRBJ2-7, is EPEVTQTPSHQVTQMGQEVILRCVPISNHLYFYWYRQILGQKVEFLVSFYNNEISEKSEIFDDQFSVERPDGSNFTLKIRSTKLEDSAMYFCASSVPSSYEQYFGPGTRLTVT.

This clone occurred once. The chain combines TRBV29-1 with TRBJ2-5, with no clear D. The CDR3 has 13 amino acids. Trimming left V 5 bases short and J 2 bases short, with 12 bases between. Germline lookup yields CDR1 SQVTM and CDR2 ANQGSEA. The CDR3 nucleotides read TGCAGCGTTAATGCGCTCCGACAAGAGACCCAGTACTTC. This encodes CSVNALRQETQYF. Drawing the rest from reference TRBV29-1 and TRBJ2-5, the complete variable domain is SAVISQKPSRDICQRGTSLTIQCQVDSQVTMMFWYRQQPGQSLTLIATANQGSEATYESGFVIDKFPISRPNLTFSTLTVSNMSPEDSSIYLCSVNALRQETQYFGPGTRLLVL.

This clone showed up just once. This chain links TRBV5-1 with TRBJ1-1; D perhaps matches TRBD1 (6 bases). Germline V gene data show CDR1 as SGHRS and CDR2 as YFSETQ. This CDR3 region has 15 residues. Trimming cost V 4 bases and J 0 bases, with 13 bases left between them. DNA for the CDR3: TGCGCCAGCAGCCTTCGGGACAACCTGAACACTGAAGCTTTCTTT. Protein: CASSLRDNLNTEAFF.

The sample holds one count of this clone. The V and J genes are TRBV11-2 and TRBJ1-1; tentative D call: TRBD1 (6 bases). The CDR3 covers 16 residues. V lost 2 bases and J lost 0, with 13 bases in between. Germline V CDR1 and CDR2: SGHAT, FQNNGV. The CDR3 DNA follows: TGTGCCAGCAGCTTACAGGGGCCATTCATGAACACTGAAGCTTTCTTT. The encoded protein is CASSLQGPFMNTEAFF.

The chain recombines TRBV7-9 with TRBJ1-4; D remains ambiguous. The CDR3 runs 16 residues. The ends were cut back, 5 bases at V and 8 bases at J, with 21 bases in the middle. The germline CDR1 and CDR2 sequences are SEHNR and FQNEAQ (reference sequence). CDR3 sequence reads: CASSTSLNPSSEKLFF. For the CDR3, the DNA is TGTGCCAGCAGCACTTCGCTAAATCCTTCGTCCGAAAAACTGTTTTTT.

The chain employs TRBV7-9 and TRBJ1-3; D perhaps matches TRBD1 (6 bases). Germline lookup yields CDR1 SEHNR and CDR2 FQNEAQ (reference sequence). The CDR3 consists of 14 residues. V was trimmed by 3 bases and J by 8 bases, leaving 14 bases between them. CDR3 nucleotide sequence: TGTGCCAGCAGCTTTGGGGGCTCTGTATACACCATATATTTT. This codes for CASSFGGSVYTIYF.

This clone was seen more than once but under ten times. The rearrangement uses TRBV28 and TRBJ1-1, with 8 bases matching TRBD1. This CDR3 region has 14 residues. Trimming cost V 6 bases and J 4 bases; bases outside gene matches: 7. Germline loops: CDR1 MDHEN, CDR2 SYDVKM. CDR3 in amino acids: CASRPGQGFTEAFF. The CDR3 DNA reads as TGTGCCAGCAGACCCGGACAGGGTTTCACTGAAGCTTTCTTT.

The V gene is TRBV7-8, the J gene TRBJ2-5; 7 bases are a match to TRBD2. After removal of 8 bases from V and 5 bases from J, the junction contained 8 bases not matched to a gene. Germline-derived CDR1 and CDR2 are SGHVS and FQNEAQ. The CDR3 is 13 residues long. CDR3 DNA sequence: TGTGCCAGCGGGGGGAGGGCTGGCGAGACCCAGTACTTC. Translation gives CASGGRAGETQYF.